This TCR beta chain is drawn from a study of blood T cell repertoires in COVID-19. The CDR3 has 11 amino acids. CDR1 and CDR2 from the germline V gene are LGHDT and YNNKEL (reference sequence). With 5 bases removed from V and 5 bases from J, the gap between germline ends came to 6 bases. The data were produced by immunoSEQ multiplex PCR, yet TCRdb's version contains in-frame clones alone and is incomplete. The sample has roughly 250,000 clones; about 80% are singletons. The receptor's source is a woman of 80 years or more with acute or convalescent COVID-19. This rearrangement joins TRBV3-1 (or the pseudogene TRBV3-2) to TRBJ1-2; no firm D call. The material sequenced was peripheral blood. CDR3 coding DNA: TGTGCCAGCAGCGCCGGGTATGGCTACACCTTC. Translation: CASSAGYGYTF.